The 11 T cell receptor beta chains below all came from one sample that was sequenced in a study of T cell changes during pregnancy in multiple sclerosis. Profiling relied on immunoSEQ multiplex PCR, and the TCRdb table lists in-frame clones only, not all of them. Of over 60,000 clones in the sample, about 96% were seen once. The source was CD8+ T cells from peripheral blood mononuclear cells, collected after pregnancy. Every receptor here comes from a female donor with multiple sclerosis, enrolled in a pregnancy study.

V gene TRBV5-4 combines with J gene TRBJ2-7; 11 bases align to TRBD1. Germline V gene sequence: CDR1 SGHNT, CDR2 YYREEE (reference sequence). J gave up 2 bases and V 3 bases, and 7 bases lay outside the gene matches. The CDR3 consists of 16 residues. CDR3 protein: CASSSGQGARTYEQYF. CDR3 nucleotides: TGTGCCAGCAGCTCCGGACAGGGGGCAAGGACCTACGAGCAGTACTTC.

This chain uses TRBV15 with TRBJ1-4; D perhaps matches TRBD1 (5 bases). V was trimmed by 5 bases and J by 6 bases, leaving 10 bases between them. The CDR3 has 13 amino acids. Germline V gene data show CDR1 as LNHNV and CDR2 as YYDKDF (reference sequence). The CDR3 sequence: CATSSSGDEKLFF. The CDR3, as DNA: TGTGCCACCAGCTCGTCGGGGGATGAAAAACTGTTTTTT.

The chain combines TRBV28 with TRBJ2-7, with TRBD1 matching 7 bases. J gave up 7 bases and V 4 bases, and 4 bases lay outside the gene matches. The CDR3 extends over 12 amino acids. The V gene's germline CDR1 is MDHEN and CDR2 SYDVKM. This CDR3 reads CASSSGGREQYF. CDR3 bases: TGTGCCAGCAGTTCAGGGGGAAGAGAGCAGTACTTC.

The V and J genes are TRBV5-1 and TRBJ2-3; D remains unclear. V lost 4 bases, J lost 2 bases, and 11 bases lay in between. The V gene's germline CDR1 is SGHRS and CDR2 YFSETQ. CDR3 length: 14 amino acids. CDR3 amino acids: CASSVPTTTDTQYF. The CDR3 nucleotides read TGCGCCAGCAGCGTACCTACCACCACAGATACGCAGTATTTT.

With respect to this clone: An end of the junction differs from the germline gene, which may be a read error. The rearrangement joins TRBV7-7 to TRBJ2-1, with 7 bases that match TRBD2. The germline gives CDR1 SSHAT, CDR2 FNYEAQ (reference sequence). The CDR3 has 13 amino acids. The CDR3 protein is CASSHAPWEGQFF. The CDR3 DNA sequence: TGTGCTAGCAGCCATGCCCCCTGGGAGGGGCAGTTCTTC. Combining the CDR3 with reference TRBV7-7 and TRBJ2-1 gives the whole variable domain GAGVSQSPRYKVTKRGQDVTLRCDPISSHATLYWYQQALGQGPEFLTYFNYEAQPDKSGLPSDRFSAERPEGSISTLTIQRTEQRDSAMYRCASSHAPWEGQFFGPGTRLTVL.

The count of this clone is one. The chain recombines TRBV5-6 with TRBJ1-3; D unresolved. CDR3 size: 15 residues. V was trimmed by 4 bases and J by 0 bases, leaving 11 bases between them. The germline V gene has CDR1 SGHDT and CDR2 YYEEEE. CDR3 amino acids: CASSPRRLSGNTIYF. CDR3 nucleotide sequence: TGTGCCAGCAGCCCGAGGCGGCTCTCTGGAAACACCATATATTTT.

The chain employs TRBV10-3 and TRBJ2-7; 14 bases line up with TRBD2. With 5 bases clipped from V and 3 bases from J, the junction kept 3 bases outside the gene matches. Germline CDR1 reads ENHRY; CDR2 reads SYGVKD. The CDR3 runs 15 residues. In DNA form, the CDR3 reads TGTGCCATCAGTTTTGGGACTAGCGGGAGCTACGAGCAGTACTTC. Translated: CAISFGTSGSYEQYF.

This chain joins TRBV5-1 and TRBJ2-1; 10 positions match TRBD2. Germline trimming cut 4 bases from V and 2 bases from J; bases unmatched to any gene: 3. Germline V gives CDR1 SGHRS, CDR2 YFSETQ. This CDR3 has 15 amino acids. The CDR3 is CASSLTSGTYNEQFF. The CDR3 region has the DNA TGCGCCAGCAGCCTCACTAGCGGGACCTACAATGAGCAGTTCTTC.

CDR3: CASSESNRVGEQYF. CDR3 DNA sequence: TGCGCCAGCAGTGAGTCAAACAGGGTGGGGGAGCAGTACTTC. The rearrangement links TRBV10-2 to TRBJ2-7; maybe TRBD1 (6 bases). Trimming took 0 bases from V and 7 from J, leaving 13 bases between them. The CDR3 runs 14 residues. Germline V gene data show CDR1 as WSHSY and CDR2 as SAAADI.

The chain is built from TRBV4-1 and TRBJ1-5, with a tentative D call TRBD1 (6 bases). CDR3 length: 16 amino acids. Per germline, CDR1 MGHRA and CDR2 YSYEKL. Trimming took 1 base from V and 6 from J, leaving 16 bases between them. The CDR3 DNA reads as TGCGCCAGCAGCCAAGGGCCAGCGGGGGCGACTCAGCCCCAGCATTTT. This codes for CASSQGPAGATQPQHF.

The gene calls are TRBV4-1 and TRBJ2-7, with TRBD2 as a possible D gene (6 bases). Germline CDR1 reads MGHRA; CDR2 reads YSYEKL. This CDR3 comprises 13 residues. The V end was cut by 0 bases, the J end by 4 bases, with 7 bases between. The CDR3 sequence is CASSQEGGYEQYF. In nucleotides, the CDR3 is TGCGCCAGCAGCCAAGAGGGGGGATACGAGCAGTACTTC.